This is a list of T cell receptor beta chains from one sample in a study of OX40 agonist ivuxolimab in advanced cancers. The protocol was immunoSEQ multiplex PCR, while the TCRdb copy is restricted to in-frame clones and leaves out a portion. The sample holds around 62,000 clones, 70% to 90% seen once. The sequencing here drew on CD4+ or CD8+ T cells sorted from blood, taken in a trial of the OX40 agonist ivuxolimab. The receptors were gathered from an adult with an advanced solid tumor such as melanoma, head and neck, liver or kidney cancer. Each CDR3 is given with its conserved first and last residue. The D gene is left open where the match is weak. Size values are once, few and many counts, or a class for expanded clones, and some rows have none.

V gene,clone size,D gene,J gene,CDR3 protein,CDR3 DNA
TRBV2,.,.,TRBJ1-2,CASSVGVPNYGYTF,TGTGCCAGCAGTGTGGGGGTTCCTAACTATGGCTACACCTTC
TRBV29-1,.,.,TRBJ2-2,CSVGRSNTGELFF,TGCAGCGTTGGGCGGTCCAACACCGGGGAGCTGTTTTTT
TRBV2,once,TRBD2,TRBJ2-5,CASRRTSSSETQYF,TGTGCCAGCCGCCGGACTAGTTCTTCAGAGACCCAGTACTTC
TRBV7-2,once,TRBD1,TRBJ2-5,CASSLSDRGGWGRVQTQYF,TGTGCCAGCAGCCTCTCGGACAGGGGAGGATGGGGCCGAGTTCAGACCCAGTACTTC
TRBV28,.,.,TRBJ2-3,CASTKSGTGFTDTQYF,TGTGCCAGCACCAAAAGCGGGACAGGCTTCACAGATACGCAGTATTTT
TRBV10-3,.,.,TRBJ2-1,CAIRGIRGPAYNEQFF,TGTGCCATCAGAGGGATTCGCGGGCCCGCCTACAATGAGCAGTTCTTC
TRBV21-1,.,.,TRBJ2-3,CAGGPTDTQYF,TGTGCCGGAGGGCCGACAGATACGCAGTATTTT
TRBV7-9,few,.,TRBJ2-7,CASSHPPRLEQYF,TGTGCCAGCAGCCACCCCCCCCGATTGGAGCAGTACTTC
TRBV5-1,.,.,TRBJ2-7,CASSLDSSYPNEQYF,TGCGCCAGCAGCCTTGACAGTTCTTACCCTAACGAGCAGTACTTC
TRBV6-1,.,TRBD1,TRBJ2-7,CASSDGGTGSHEQYF,TGTGCCAGCAGTGACGGAGGGACAGGGTCCCACGAGCAGTACTTC
TRBV7-3,.,TRBD2,TRBJ2-1,CASSLTPSGGIYNEQFF,TGTGCCAGCAGCTTAACCCCCTCGGGGGGGATCTACAATGAGCAGTTCTTC
TRBV12-5,.,.,TRBJ1-1,CASGLTATEAFF,TGTGCTAGTGGTTTGACCGCCACTGAAGCTTTCTTT
TRBV28,once,.,TRBJ2-7,CASSGQGKTYEQYF,TGTGCCAGCTCGGGGCAGGGGAAGACCTACGAGCAGTACTTC
TRBV20-1,.,.,TRBJ2-7,CSGYQYEQYF,TGCAGTGGCTACCAGTACGAGCAGTACTTC
TRBV7-6,.,.,TRBJ2-1,CASSLARQGSYNEQFF,TGTGCCAGCAGCTTAGCGCGGCAGGGATCCTACAATGAGCAGTTCTTC
TRBV5-6,.,.,TRBJ2-3,CASNFQGTHRSTDTQYF,TGTGCCAGCAACTTCCAAGGGACACACCGGAGCACAGATACGCAGTATTTT
TRBV7-9,.,TRBD2,TRBJ2-7,CATSGTSGTSYEQYF,TGTGCCACCTCCGGGACTAGCGGGACGTCCTACGAGCAGTACTTC